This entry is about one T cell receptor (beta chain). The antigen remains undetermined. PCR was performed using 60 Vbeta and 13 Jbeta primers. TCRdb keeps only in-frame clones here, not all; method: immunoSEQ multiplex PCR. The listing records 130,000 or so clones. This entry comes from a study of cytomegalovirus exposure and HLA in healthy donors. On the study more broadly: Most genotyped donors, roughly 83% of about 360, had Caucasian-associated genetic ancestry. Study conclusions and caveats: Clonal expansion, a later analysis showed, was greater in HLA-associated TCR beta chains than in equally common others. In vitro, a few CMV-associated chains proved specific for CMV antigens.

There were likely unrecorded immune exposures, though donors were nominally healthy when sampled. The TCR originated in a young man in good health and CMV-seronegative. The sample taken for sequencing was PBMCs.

The CDR3 bases are TGTGCCAGCTCGTTTGGGGGGACTAGTTTATTCGCCGAGCAGTACTTC. It codes for CASSFGGTSLFAEQYF. This chain links TRBV27 with TRBJ2-7; TRBD2 agrees at 8 bases. This CDR3 spans 16 amino acids. The V gene's germline CDR1 is MNHEY and CDR2 SMNVEV (reference sequence). After removal of 8 bases from V and 6 bases from J, the junction contained 18 bases not matched to a gene.